The rows below give T cell receptor beta chains drawn from one sample of a study of blood T cell repertoires in COVID-19. Repertoires were generated with immunoSEQ multiplex PCR, while TCRdb's copy carries only in-frame clones and drops some. The sample comprises roughly 380,000 clones, about 88% of which are singletons, and about 1.6% rests with the top ten. Sequenced: peripheral blood. The origin of the receptors is a woman between 35 and 50 years old with COVID-19, enrolled during active disease. Each CDR3 is given with its conserved first and last residue. A D gene is named only where the DNA matches it firmly. Not all rows give a size; the values are once, few, many and, for expanded clones, a class.

TRBV11-3	once	TRBJ2-3	TRBD1	CASSSRGQGSTDTQYF	TGTGCCAGCAGCTCTAGGGGACAGGGAAGCACAGATACGCAGTATTTT
TRBV15	NA	TRBJ1-3	TRBD1	CATKRDRGTGNTIYF	TGTGCCACCAAACGGGACAGGGGTACTGGAAACACCATATATTTT
TRBV6-6	NA	TRBJ1-2	NA	CASSYSIGGGYTF	TGTGCCAGCAGTTACTCGATCGGGGGTGGCTACACCTTC
TRBV18	once	TRBJ1-1	NA	CASSPGHLNTEAFF	TGTGCCAGCTCACCTGGACACCTGAACACTGAAGCTTTCTTT
TRBV6-5	NA	TRBJ2-7	NA	CASSIGGSEQYF	TGTGCCAGCAGCATCGGCGGTTCCGAGCAGTACTTC
TRBV27	NA	TRBJ2-1	NA	CASSLFSASGTYNEQFF	TGTGCCAGCAGTTTATTTAGTGCGAGCGGGACATACAATGAGCAGTTCTTC
TRBV5-4	NA	TRBJ1-3	NA	CASGERGGSGNTIYF	TGTGCCAGCGGGGAAAGGGGGGGCTCTGGAAACACCATATATTTT
TRBV7-2	NA	TRBJ2-2	TRBD2	CASTKEGLAGGLTGELFF	TGTGCCAGCACGAAAGAAGGACTAGCGGGAGGCCTCACCGGGGAGCTGTTTTTT
TRBV5-1	NA	TRBJ2-3	TRBD2	CASSLFWTSGALGADTQYF	TGCGCCAGCAGCTTGTTCTGGACTAGCGGGGCCCTGGGGGCAGATACGCAGTATTTT
TRBV6-2/TRBV6-3	NA	TRBJ2-7	TRBD1	CASTPTGVEQYF	TGTGCCAGCACCCCGACAGGGGTCGAGCAGTACTTC
TRBV7-2	NA	TRBJ1-2	NA	CASSFQGNYGYTF	TGTGCCAGCAGCTTTCAGGGGAACTATGGCTACACCTTC
TRBV7-2	NA	TRBJ1-5	NA	CASSLVSRGMQHF	TGTGCCAGCAGCTTAGTATCGAGAGGCATGCAGCATTTT
TRBV7-2	NA	TRBJ1-3	TRBD1	CASSRRTGSGNTIYF	TGTGCCAGCAGCCGTCGGACAGGGTCTGGAAACACCATATATTTT
TRBV20-1	NA	TRBJ2-5	NA	CSARDRETQYF	TGCAGTGCTAGAGACAGAGAGACCCAGTACTTC
TRBV28	NA	TRBJ2-7	TRBD1	CASSVPGQKKYEQYF	TGTGCCAGCAGCGTACCGGGACAGAAAAAGTACGAGCAGTACTTC
TRBV10-3	NA	TRBJ2-4	NA	CAIRETGNDPQYF	TGTGCCATCAGGGAAACAGGGAATGACCCCCAGTACTTC
TRBV27	NA	TRBJ2-7	NA	CASSAGTLSYEQYF	TGTGCCAGCAGCGCCGGGACTCTCTCCTACGAGCAGTACTTC
TRBV23-1	once	TRBJ1-2	NA	CASTTRSTENYGYTF	TGCGCCAGCACCACCAGATCTACAGAGAACTATGGCTACACCTTC
TRBV7-8	NA	TRBJ1-5	NA	CASSLAVAGSLAHQPQHF	TGTGCCAGCAGCTTAGCCGTCGCGGGATCCCTAGCCCATCAGCCCCAGCATTTT
TRBV7-2	NA	TRBJ2-2	NA	CASTHQGTYTGELFF	TGTGCCAGCACCCATCAGGGAACCTACACCGGGGAGCTGTTTTTT
TRBV7-2	NA	TRBJ1-2	TRBD1	CASSYRDRSSGYTF	TGTGCCAGCAGCTACCGGGACAGGTCGTCAGGCTACACCTTC
TRBV18	NA	TRBJ1-6	TRBD1	CASSPTGGTHNSPLHF	TGTGCCAGCTCCCCGACAGGGGGGACCCATAATTCACCCCTCCACTTT
TRBV25-1	NA	TRBJ2-3	NA	CASSESRGETGESDTQYF	TGTGCCAGCAGTGAATCTCGGGGGGAGACAGGGGAGTCAGATACGCAGTATTTT
TRBV28	NA	TRBJ1-5	NA	CAGSQGISNQPQHF	TGTGCCGGGTCACAGGGAATAAGCAATCAGCCCCAGCATTTT
TRBV9	NA	TRBJ2-7	NA	CASSVAPDNYEQYF	TGTGCCAGCAGCGTAGCCCCGGACAATTACGAGCAGTACTTC
TRBV28	NA	TRBJ1-2	NA	CASKNRWANYGYTF	TGTGCCAGCAAGAACAGGTGGGCTAACTATGGCTACACCTTC
TRBV7-3	NA	TRBJ1-3	NA	CASSPQGGGNTIYF	TGTGCCAGCAGCCCGCAGGGTGGGGGAAACACCATATATTTT
TRBV7-9	NA	TRBJ1-4	NA	CASSPRGTNEKLFF	TGTGCCAGCAGCCCGAGGGGGACTAATGAAAAACTGTTTTTT
TRBV14	NA	TRBJ2-1	TRBD1	CASSLFRDSSYNEQFF	TGTGCCAGCAGCCTATTCCGGGACAGCTCCTACAATGAGCAGTTCTTC
TRBV7-2	NA	TRBJ2-3	TRBD2	CASSLLGTSGTDTQYF	TGTGCCAGCAGCTTATTAGGGACTAGCGGTACAGATACGCAGTATTTT
TRBV27	many	TRBJ1-5	NA	CASSPDYSNQPQHF	TGTGCCAGCAGCCCTGACTACAGCAATCAGCCCCAGCATTTT
TRBV12-3/TRBV12-4	once	TRBJ1-2	NA	CVTRRANYGYTF	TGTGTCACGAGGAGGGCTAACTATGGCTACACCTTC
TRBV6-5	few	TRBJ1-2	NA	CASSYWVGATNYGYTF	TGTGCCAGCAGTTATTGGGTGGGGGCTACTAACTATGGCTACACCTTC
TRBV6-5	NA	TRBJ1-2	TRBD1	CASSLDRGGYGYTF	TGTGCCAGCAGTTTAGACAGGGGAGGCTATGGCTACACCTTC
TRBV9	few	TRBJ2-7	NA	CASSVAGVDEQYF	TGTGCCAGCAGCGTAGCGGGGGTGGACGAGCAGTACTTC
TRBV6-1	NA	TRBJ2-1	TRBD1	CASSLGQGKFF	TGTGCCAGCAGCCTGGGACAGGGGAAGTTCTTC
TRBV27	once	TRBJ2-7	TRBD1	CASSERTGGLNSYEQYF	TGTGCCAGCAGTGAGAGGACAGGGGGCTTGAACTCCTACGAGCAGTACTTC
TRBV5-1	NA	TRBJ2-3	TRBD1	CASSLGSGQGSDTQYF	TGCGCCAGCAGCTTAGGGTCGGGACAGGGTTCAGATACGCAGTATTTT
TRBV6-1	NA	TRBJ2-1	NA	CASSEQGGSYNEQFF	TGTGCCAGCAGTGAGCAGGGGGGCTCCTACAATGAGCAGTTCTTC
TRBV28	NA	TRBJ2-1	TRBD1	CASSAQGPNYNEQFF	TGTGCCAGCAGTGCACAGGGGCCAAACTACAATGAGCAGTTCTTC
TRBV12-5	NA	TRBJ1-2	TRBD1	CASGPGQANYGYTF	TGTGCTAGTGGTCCCGGACAGGCTAACTATGGCTACACCTTC
TRBV6-5	NA	TRBJ1-5	NA	CASSYSRGSGQPQHF	TGTGCCAGCAGTTACTCTAGGGGGTCTGGTCAGCCCCAGCATTTT
TRBV29-1	NA	TRBJ1-1	TRBD1	CSVDTGGYTEAFF	TGCAGCGTTGACACAGGGGGCTACACTGAAGCTTTCTTT
TRBV5-1	once	TRBJ2-3	NA	CASSFEFPNTDTQYF	TGCGCCAGCAGCTTCGAATTCCCTAACACAGATACGCAGTATTTT
TRBV4-3	once	TRBJ2-7	NA	CASSQGQGTYEQYF	TGCGCCAGCAGCCAAGGGCAGGGGACCTACGAGCAGTACTTC
TRBV2	NA	TRBJ2-1	NA	CAMTRNEQFF	TGTGCCATGACTAGGAATGAGCAGTTCTTC
TRBV3-1/TRBV3-2	NA	TRBJ2-7	TRBD2	CASSQGFQRGGEQYF	TGTGCCAGCAGCCAAGGGTTCCAGCGGGGGGGCGAGCAGTACTTC
TRBV6-5	NA	TRBJ1-1	NA	CATPGHLNTEAFF	TGTGCCACTCCGGGACACTTGAACACTGAAGCTTTCTTT